The clone carrying this TCR beta chain was found many times. As yet, its antigen is unknown. TCRdb ran MiXCR on the RACE reads and lists one entry per CDR3 protein. The sample lists 380,000 or so distinct CDR3 sequences; 5.5% were seen once. The sample comes from a study of human T cells and chemical hapten exposure. Looking at the study overall: The sensitizing agent was 2% DPC, placed on roughly 2 cm by roughly 2 cm of upper inner arm skin. Study outcomes and limitations: Given that the donors had alopecia, their immune response may differ from that seen in healthy people. Those TCRs sitting above 1 in 1000 frequency stayed the same with DPC sensitization. The formation of large CDR3 similarity clusters by expanded TCRs significantly exceeded that of controls.

Time point specified: pre-sensitization, week 0. The treatment is: therapeutic diphenylcyclopropenone sensitization with weekly scalp DPC. V was shortened by 5 bases and J by 6 bases, with 8 bases between the two germline ends. The CDR3 covers 13 residues. Per the germline V gene, CDR1 is SGHTA and CDR2 is FQGTGA. The chain combines TRBV7-3 with TRBJ1-6, with TRBD1 as a possible D gene (5 bases). The clonotype originates from a woman aged 18-30 years with alopecia areata. Some clones in this sample may be carry-over from other donors' samples. The sequenced sample was whole blood, obtained in connection with sensitization to the hapten diphenylcyclopropenone (DPC). CDR3 loop: CASSPDTNSPLHF. The CDR3, as DNA: TGTGCCAGCAGCCCGGACACTAATTCACCCCTCCACTTT.